The 3 T cell receptor beta chains below come from one sample, sequenced in a study of patients and donors after allogeneic stem cell transplantation. TCRdb analysed the RT-PCR reads with MiXCR anew, one entry per CDR3 protein. The sample has 24,000 or so distinct CDR3 sequences, around 28% seen once. The specimen was blood, either unsorted or a sorted T cell fraction (not recorded which). The receptor source for this set is a human donor who was either an allogeneic HSCT recipient or a stem cell or donor lymphocyte infusion donor (not recorded which). It is not recorded whose cells these are; they may come from a transplant donor.

This clonotype was seen only a few times. V and J are TRBV10-3 and TRBJ1-4; D perhaps matches TRBD1 (5 bases). The CDR3 sequence is 15 residues long. Germline CDR1 is ENHRY and CDR2 is SYGVKD. V lost 2 bases and J 3 bases, leaving 10 bases between the germline ends. CDR3 region: CAISERGEANEKLFF. CDR3 nucleotide sequence: TGTGCCATCAGTGAGCGGGGGGAAGCTAATGAAAAACTGTTTTTT.

At least ten counts were recorded for this clonotype. The V and J genes are TRBV10-3 and TRBJ2-6; TRBD1 aligns across 8 bases. The V gene's germline CDR1 is ENHRY and CDR2 SYGVKD. The CDR3 runs 16 residues. The V and J ends lost 7 bases and 0 bases, in that order; junction bases with no gene match: 5. CDR3 in amino acids: CAITRDRHSGANVLTF. The CDR3 nucleotides read TGTGCCATCACCCGGGACAGGCACTCTGGGGCCAACGTCCTGACTTTC.

This clonotype was recorded only once. This chain joins TRBV4-1 and TRBJ2-7; 10 nucleotides agree with TRBD2. The germline CDR1 and CDR2 sequences are MGHRA and YSYEKL. V lost 2 bases, J lost 5 bases, and 6 bases stayed unmatched. The CDR3 runs to 15 residues. CDR3 protein: CASSQQAGGRDEQYV. CDR3 bases: TGCGCCAGCAGCCAACAAGCGGGGGGGCGGGACGAGCAGTACGTC.